This TCR beta chain was recorded in a study of T-cell reconstitution after alpha-beta-depleted transplantation in children. Study-wide results and caveats: Several hundred expanded graft clones reportedly were the source of alpha-beta T cells about two months after transplant. Newly made T cells mostly supplied T-cell counts and diversity one year after transplant. Surviving recipient T cells and thymic progenitors produced the high day-60 TCRbeta diversity seen in some patients.

In the case of this clonotype: The target antigen is unknown.

TCRbeta library preparation incorporated unique molecular identifiers. Using its own MiXCR run on the PCR reads, TCRdb lists one record per CDR3 protein. The table lists around 490,000 distinct CDR3 sequences, around 10% of them singletons. Sample: PBMCs, mostly from graft donor cells, taken 180 days after TCRalphabeta/CD19-depleted stem cell transplant. The TCR originated in a female patient aged 2 to 10 who had a stem cell transplant for aplastic anemia, so the T cells may come from the graft donor.

This chain's CDR3 is CASSVNPGGGNEQFF. The DNA of the CDR3 is TGTGCCAGCAGCGTAAACCCGGGAGGAGGCAATGAGCAGTTCTTC. The V and J genes are TRBV9 and TRBJ2-1, with 7 bases matching TRBD2. Germline V gives CDR1 SGDLS, CDR2 YYNGEE. The CDR3 length is 15 residues. J gave up 6 bases and V 1 base, and 7 bases lay outside the gene matches.